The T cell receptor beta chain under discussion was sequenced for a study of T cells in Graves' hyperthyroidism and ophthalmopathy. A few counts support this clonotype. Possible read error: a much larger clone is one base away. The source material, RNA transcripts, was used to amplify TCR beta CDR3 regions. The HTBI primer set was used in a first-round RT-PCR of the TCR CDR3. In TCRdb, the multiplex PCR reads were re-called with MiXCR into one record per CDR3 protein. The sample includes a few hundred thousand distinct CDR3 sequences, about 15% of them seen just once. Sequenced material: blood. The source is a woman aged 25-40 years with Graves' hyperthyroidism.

For the CDR3, the DNA is TGTGCTAGTGCCGAGGGGGGCCAAGAGACCCAGTACTTC. It is translated as CASAEGGQETQYF. The genes are TRBV12-5 and TRBJ2-5; D tentatively fits TRBD1 or TRBD2 (6 bases each). The CDR3 spans 13 residues. Trimming stripped 7 bases from V and 1 base from J, with 10 bases between. Germline V gene sequence: CDR1 LGHNT, CDR2 FRNRAP.